A single sample gave rise to the 29 T cell receptor beta chains below, sequenced in a study of CD8+ T cells in alopecia areata. The treatment here: oral pan-JAK inhibitor, 5-10 mg twice daily. Reverse transcribed after extraction, RNA yielded cDNA as the sequencing template. Produced via immunoSEQ multiplex PCR; TCRdb's table is partial and in-frame only. The sample carries about 280,000 clones, 55% to 70% recorded once. Sequences were derived from CD4+ T cells sorted from blood, sampled at week 24, from a patient treated with tofacitinib. These receptors were obtained from a human donor with alopecia areata.

The chain links TRBV10-3 to TRBJ2-7; D ambiguous. Trimming took off 4 bases at V and 0 bases at J, with 4 bases between the two ends. From germline, CDR1 is ENHRY and CDR2 SYGVKD. CDR3 length equals 12 residues. CDR3 in amino acids: CAISGLSYEQYF. CDR3 sequence (DNA): TGTGCCATCAGTGGACTCTCCTACGAGCAGTACTTC.

The chain links TRBV30 to TRBJ1-2, with D perhaps matching TRBD1 (6 bases). V lost 4 bases to trimming and J lost 7 bases, with 10 bases between them. The length of the CDR3 is 11 residues. Germline CDR1 GTSNPN, CDR2 SVGIG (reference sequence). The CDR3 DNA sequence: TGTGCCTGGACGACAGGACCTGGCTACACCTTC. Its translation is CAWTTGPGYTF.

V usage is TRBV29-1 and J usage is TRBJ2-7, with TRBD2 matching over 14 bases. V shed 6 bases and J 2 bases; nucleotides not matched to a gene: 3. The CDR3 consists of 14 residues. Germline CDR1 and CDR2: SQVTM and ANQGSEA. The CDR3 protein is CSVVTSGGAYEQYF. In nucleotides, the CDR3 is TGCAGCGTGGTGACTAGCGGGGGGGCCTACGAGCAGTACTTC.

The genes are TRBV6-1 and TRBJ2-7, with TRBD1 matching 7 bases. This CDR3 comprises 13 residues. Germline trimming cut 2 bases from V and 5 bases from J; bases unmatched to any gene: 3. The germline gives CDR1 MNHNS, CDR2 SASEGT. The CDR3 sequence is CASSESTGNEQYF. CDR3 in DNA: TGTGCCAGCAGTGAATCGACAGGGAACGAGCAGTACTTC.

The chain uses TRBV5-1 and TRBJ1-5, with 9 bases that match TRBD1. CDR3 length: 15 amino acids. Unmatched junction bases numbered 5, after V lost 7 bases and J lost 0 bases. Germline lookup yields CDR1 SGHRS and CDR2 YFSETQ. CDR3 sequence (DNA): TGCGCCAGCTCCAGGACAGGGGATAGCAATCAGCCCCAGCATTTT. Translation gives CASSRTGDSNQPQHF.

J is TRBJ1-2 and V is TRBV29-1; TRBD1 aligns across 9 bases. Trimming took 6 bases from V and 2 from J; bases not matched to a gene: 4. The V gene's germline CDR1 is SQVTM and CDR2 ANQGSEA. This CDR3 is built from 13 residues. In DNA, the CDR3 is TGCAGCGTCCTGACAGGGGGAAACTATGGCTACACCTTC. The encoded protein is CSVLTGGNYGYTF.

This clone turned up a few times. The J gene is TRBJ1-1, the V gene TRBV9; 8 nucleotides align to TRBD1. This CDR3 spans 16 amino acids. V dropped 0 bases and J dropped 1; count of bases not matched to a gene: 5. In germline, CDR1 is SGDLS, CDR2 YYNGEE. This CDR3 is CASSVVPGTGNTEAFF. The CDR3 DNA reads TGTGCCAGCAGCGTAGTCCCCGGGACAGGGAACACTGAAGCTTTCTTT.

The chain has TRBV29-1 and TRBJ2-5; TRBD1 agrees at 8 bases. Losses at the gene ends were 0 bases for V and 7 bases for J; bases not matched to a gene: 4. The CDR3 has 13 residues. Germline V CDR1 and CDR2: SQVTM, ANQGSEA. CDR3 protein: CSVEDQGAATQYF. The CDR3 DNA is TGCAGCGTTGAAGATCAGGGGGCTGCGACCCAGTACTTC.

The V gene is TRBV14, the J gene TRBJ2-1; D remains ambiguous. Deletions cut 3 bases from V and 7 bases from J, with 13 bases between. The length of the CDR3 is 14 residues. The V gene's germline CDR1 is SGHDN and CDR2 FVKESK. CDR3 DNA: TGTGCCAGCAGCCAGAGGCAGTTCACTAATGAGCAGTTCTTC. As protein: CASSQRQFTNEQFF.

The V call is TRBV30, the J call TRBJ1-2; 7 bases are a match to TRBD1. V was clipped by 0 bases and J by 6 bases; unmatched bases: 16. The CDR3 is 17 amino acids. CDR1 and CDR2 from the germline V gene are GTSNPN and SVGIG (reference sequence). The CDR3 sequence: CAWSVPITHGTVNGYTF. The CDR3 nucleotides are TGTGCCTGGAGTGTACCGATTACACATGGGACAGTGAATGGCTACACCTTC.

This clone was picked up a small number of times. The chain recombines TRBV29-1 with TRBJ2-7, with D hard to call. Germline V lookup: CDR1 SQVTM, CDR2 ANQGSEA. The CDR3 length is 12 residues. The ends were cut back, 4 bases at V and 2 bases at J, with 9 bases in the middle. The CDR3 region has the DNA TGCAGCGTTGGTGGACGGACCTACGAGCAGTACTTC. This sequence encodes CSVGGRTYEQYF.

The J gene is TRBJ2-5, the V gene TRBV20-1; D gene ambiguous. V was pared by 6 bases and J by 4 bases, with 9 bases between. Germline V gene data show CDR1 as DFQATT and CDR2 as SNEGSKA (reference sequence). This CDR3 is 11 amino acids long. DNA for the CDR3: TGCAGTGCCTTCCTAAGAGAGACCCAGTACTTC. Its protein product is CSAFLRETQYF.

About this clone itself: The identical CDR3 is also encoded by other nucleotide sequences in the sample. This chain links TRBV7-2 with TRBJ2-5, with TRBD1 identical over 9 bases. CDR3 length: 14 residues. Per germline, CDR1 SGHTA and CDR2 FQGNSA. Trimming cost V 5 bases and J 5 bases; bases outside gene matches: 6. CDR3 sequence reads: CASSLGQGWETQYF. CDR3 DNA sequence: TGTGCCAGCAGCCTGGGACAGGGATGGGAGACCCAGTACTTC.

The chain recombines TRBV5-1 with TRBJ2-1, with D possibly matching TRBD1 (5 bases). The germline gives CDR1 SGHRS, CDR2 YFSETQ. The CDR3 totals 15 residues. Trimming stripped 4 bases from V and 2 bases from J, with 13 bases between. CDR3 DNA sequence: TGCGCCAGCAGCCCGCTAGGGGCCGCCTACAATGAGCAGTTCTTC. Protein sequence: CASSPLGAAYNEQFF.

There are a few counts of this clone. CDR3 in DNA: TGCAGCGTTGAGAGACAGGGTCCCTACGAGCAGTACTTC. This gives the protein CSVERQGPYEQYF. V usage is TRBV29-1 and J usage is TRBJ2-7; 7 bases are shared with TRBD1. Trimming at V came to 3 bases and at J to 2 bases, leaving 4 bases not matched to a gene. Per the germline V gene, CDR1 is SQVTM and CDR2 is ANQGSEA. This CDR3 region has 13 residues.

This clone was picked up a small number of times. The rearrangement joins TRBV5-6 to TRBJ2-3; weak D call: TRBD2 (5 bases). Deletions cut 0 bases from V and 4 bases from J, with 12 bases between. This CDR3 contains 15 residues. CDR1 is SGHDT, CDR2 YYEEEE, per germline. The CDR3 region has the DNA TGTGCCAGCAGCTTGGGCTTGCGGGCAGCAGATACGCAGTATTTT. Its protein product is CASSLGLRAADTQYF.

This clone has more than one count but fewer than ten. The chain employs TRBV4-1 and TRBJ2-2; D might be TRBD2 (5 bases). The CDR3 is 15 residues long. Germline values: CDR1 MGHRA, CDR2 YSYEKL. Trimming removed 2 bases from V and 6 bases from J, with 13 bases in between. The CDR3 spells CASSQPQSGAGELFF. The CDR3 DNA reads as TGCGCCAGCAGCCAACCCCAAAGCGGCGCCGGGGAGCTGTTTTTT.

Comments on this clone: This CDR3 is also generated by other DNA sequences in the sample. The CDR3 loop reads CASSSTYEQYF. The CDR3 nucleotides read TGTGCCAGCAGCAGCACCTACGAGCAGTACTTC. The rearrangement uses TRBV7-2 and TRBJ2-7; D call uncertain. Germline V lookup: CDR1 SGHTA, CDR2 FQGNSA. V was clipped by 5 bases and J by 2 bases, with 4 bases between them. The CDR3 runs 11 residues.

This clone has more than one count but fewer than ten. This chain joins TRBV5-1 and TRBJ1-1; TRBD1 is a possible D gene (5 bases). The CDR3 runs to 15 residues. The germline CDR1 and CDR2 sequences are SGHRS and YFSETQ. The ends were cut back, 0 bases at V and 0 bases at J, with 9 bases in the middle. CDR3 nucleotide sequence: TGCGCCAGCAGCTTGGGACAGCATATGAACACTGAAGCTTTCTTT. This encodes CASSLGQHMNTEAFF.

The chain employs TRBV7-2 and TRBJ2-6, with D possibly being TRBD1 (6 bases). Trimming removed 5 bases at V and 0 bases at J, with 11 bases between. Germline lookup yields CDR1 SGHTA and CDR2 FQGNSA. CDR3 length: 16 amino acids. CDR3: CASSVGGTSGANVLTF. The CDR3 nucleotides read TGTGCCAGCAGCGTAGGGGGAACCTCTGGGGCCAACGTCCTGACTTTC.

V usage is TRBV5-5 and J usage is TRBJ2-1; D perhaps matches TRBD1 (6 bases). CDR1 and CDR2 (germline): SGHKS, YYEKEE (reference sequence). This CDR3 region has 14 residues. Trimming shortened V by 4 bases and J by 4 bases, and 12 bases separated the two germline ends. Here the CDR3 reads CASSIRQAYNEQFF. The CDR3 DNA reads as TGTGCCAGCAGCATCAGACAGGCTTACAATGAGCAGTTCTTC.

The sample holds one count of this clone. The chain recombines TRBV2 with TRBJ2-5; D perhaps matches TRBD2 (6 bases). The ends were cut back, 3 bases at V and 11 bases at J, with 16 bases in the middle. Germline CDR1 and CDR2: SNHLY and FYNNEI. The length of the CDR3 is 13 residues. The DNA for the CDR3 is TGTGCCAGCAGTGACGGGACTGGGCCGGGACAGTACTTC. Protein product: CASSDGTGPGQYF. Together with reference TRBV2 and TRBJ2-5, the CDR3 gives the full variable domain: EPEVTQTPSHQVTQMGQEVILRCVPISNHLYFYWYRQILGQKVEFLVSFYNNEISEKSEIFDDQFSVERPDGSNFTLKIRSTKLEDSAMYFCASSDGTGPGQYFGPGTRLLVL.

This sequence joins TRBV6-1 and TRBJ1-2; no clear D gene. This CDR3 is built from 13 residues. Looked up from germline, CDR1 is MNHNS and CDR2 is SASEGT. Trimming removed 6 bases from V and 4 bases from J, with 12 bases in between. CDR3 sequence reads: CASSLGKLYGYTF. The DNA for the CDR3 is TGTGCCAGCAGCTTAGGGAAGCTCTATGGCTACACCTTC.

Many counts were recorded for this clone. This chain connects TRBV14 to TRBJ2-3; D remains ambiguous. The V and J ends lost 4 bases and 0 bases respectively, with 2 bases between them. Germline values: CDR1 SGHDN, CDR2 FVKESK. The CDR3 length is 12 residues. The CDR3 region is CASSPSTDTQYF. Here the CDR3 DNA reads TGTGCCAGCAGCCCCAGCACAGATACGCAGTATTTT.

V and J are TRBV9 and TRBJ2-5; the match to TRBD2 covers 9 bases. The CDR3 runs 15 residues. V trimming: 1 base; J trimming: 3 bases; junction bases outside the gene matches: 4. Germline CDR1 SGDLS, CDR2 YYNGEE. CDR3 sequence (DNA): TGTGCCAGCAGCGTAATGCCTAGCGGGGAAGAGACCCAGTACTTC. Residues: CASSVMPSGEETQYF.

The chain carries TRBV25-1 and TRBJ2-5; TRBD1 matches at 8 bases. CDR1 and CDR2 (germline): MGHDK, SYGVNS. The CDR3 extends over 14 amino acids. V dropped 2 bases and J dropped 5; count of bases not matched to a gene: 4. The chain's CDR3 is CASSERQGTETQYF. CDR3 nucleotide sequence: TGTGCCAGCAGTGAACGACAGGGGACTGAGACCCAGTACTTC.

The chain carries TRBV7-9 and TRBJ2-5, with TRBD1 matching 10 bases. Germline assignment: CDR1 SEHNR and CDR2 FQNEAQ (reference sequence). The CDR3 is 16 residues long. The junction had 7 bases not matched to a gene; V was cut back by 1 base and J by 5 bases. DNA for the CDR3: TGTGCCAGCAGCTTAGGGGCGACAGGGGGCCGGGAGACCCAGTACTTC. Its translation is CASSLGATGGRETQYF.

The genes are TRBV5-1 and TRBJ1-4, with 10 bases lining up with TRBD1. V dropped 7 bases and J dropped 7; count of bases not matched to a gene: 7. The CDR3 contains 14 residues. CDR1 SGHRS and CDR2 YFSETQ come from the germline V gene. In nucleotides, the CDR3 is TGCGCCAGCGGAGGGGGACAGGGGAGTGAAAAACTGTTTTTT. This encodes CASGGGQGSEKLFF. Full variable domain (outside the CDR3, taken from reference TRBV5-1 and TRBJ1-4): KAGVTQTPRYLIKTRGQQVTLSCSPISGHRSVSWYQQTPGQGLQFLFEYFSETQRNKGNFPGRFSGRQFSNSRSEMNVSTLELGDSALYLCASGGGQGSEKLFFGSGTQLSVL.

The rearrangement links TRBV2 to TRBJ2-3, with unresolved D. Germline V lookup: CDR1 SNHLY, CDR2 FYNNEI. The CDR3 runs to 12 residues. V lost 5 bases to trimming and J lost 4 bases, with 7 bases between them. CDR3 DNA sequence: TGTGCCAGCAGTCGACTCCCAGATACGCAGTATTTT. It is translated as CASSRLPDTQYF.